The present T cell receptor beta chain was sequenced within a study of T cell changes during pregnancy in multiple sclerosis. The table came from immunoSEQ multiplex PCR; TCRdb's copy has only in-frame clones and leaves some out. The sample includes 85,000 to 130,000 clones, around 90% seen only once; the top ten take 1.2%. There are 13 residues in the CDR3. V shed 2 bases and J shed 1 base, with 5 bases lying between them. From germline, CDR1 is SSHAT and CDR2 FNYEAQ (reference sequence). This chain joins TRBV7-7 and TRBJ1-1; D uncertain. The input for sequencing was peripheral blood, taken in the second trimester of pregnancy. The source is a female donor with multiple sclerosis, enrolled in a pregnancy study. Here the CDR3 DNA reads TGTGCCAGCAGCTTACACAGGAACACTGAAGCTTTCTTT. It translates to CASSLHRNTEAFF.